This is a list of T cell receptor beta chains from one sample in a study of blood T cell repertoires in COVID-19. Profiling relied on immunoSEQ multiplex PCR, and the TCRdb table lists in-frame clones only, not all of them. The repertoire holds about 120,000 clones, with roughly 80% as singletons. Sequenced material: peripheral blood. Source of these receptors: a man aged 25 to 40 with acute or convalescent COVID-19. The CDR3 runs from the conserved cysteine through the conserved F or W. Each record gives: D gene, V gene, J gene, clone size, CDR3 DNA, CDR3 protein. The D gene is left open where the match is weak. Where a row states a size, it is once, few, many or the class of an expanded clone; other rows omit it.

D gene: .
V gene: TRBV28
J gene: TRBJ1-2
clone size: .
CDR3 DNA: TGTGCCAGCAGGGACAGCTCTACTAACTATGGCTACACCTTC
CDR3 protein: CASRDSSTNYGYTF

D gene: .
V gene: TRBV2
J gene: TRBJ1-3
clone size: .
CDR3 DNA: TGTGCCAGCATGGGCGGGGCTGGAAACACCATATATTTT
CDR3 protein: CASMGGAGNTIYF

D gene: .
V gene: TRBV19
J gene: TRBJ1-5
clone size: .
CDR3 DNA: TGTGCCAGTAGTATAGACGAGCAGCCCCAGCATTTT
CDR3 protein: CASSIDEQPQHF

D gene: TRBD1
V gene: TRBV30
J gene: TRBJ1-2
clone size: .
CDR3 DNA: TGTGCCTGGAGTACGACAGGGGGGATCTATGGCTACACCTTC
CDR3 protein: CAWSTTGGIYGYTF

D gene: .
V gene: TRBV11-2
J gene: TRBJ1-1
clone size: .
CDR3 DNA: TGTGCCAGCAGCTTACACTTCGGGGAATACACTGAAGCTTTCTTT
CDR3 protein: CASSLHFGEYTEAFF

D gene: .
V gene: TRBV19
J gene: TRBJ2-3
clone size: .
CDR3 DNA: TGTGCCAGTAGTATTCCGAGGGTCGGGGGAACAGATACGCAGTATTTT
CDR3 protein: CASSIPRVGGTDTQYF

D gene: TRBD1
V gene: TRBV27
J gene: TRBJ1-2
clone size: .
CDR3 DNA: TGTGCCAGCAGACGGACAGGGGGCGATGGCTACACCTTC
CDR3 protein: CASRRTGGDGYTF

D gene: TRBD1
V gene: TRBV4-1
J gene: TRBJ1-4
clone size: .
CDR3 DNA: TGCGCCAGCAGTACGGGACAGGCTAATGAAAAACTGTTTTTT
CDR3 protein: CASSTGQANEKLFF

D gene: .
V gene: TRBV2
J gene: TRBJ1-4
clone size: .
CDR3 DNA: TGTGCCAGCAGTGAATCAGGGGATGAAAAACTGTTTTTT
CDR3 protein: CASSESGDEKLFF

D gene: .
V gene: TRBV5-1
J gene: TRBJ1-4
clone size: .
CDR3 DNA: TGCGCCAGCAGCATCGGGACAACCGGGTACGGAAAACTGTTTTTT
CDR3 protein: CASSIGTTGYGKLFF

D gene: .
V gene: TRBV29-1
J gene: TRBJ2-1
clone size: .
CDR3 DNA: TGCAGCGTTGAAGGGACTAAGGATGAGCAGTTCTTC
CDR3 protein: CSVEGTKDEQFF

D gene: TRBD2
V gene: TRBV11-2
J gene: TRBJ2-3
clone size: .
CDR3 DNA: TGTGCCAGCACCCTCGGGGCTAGCGGGGGGTTAAGGGAAGATACGCAGTATTTT
CDR3 protein: CASTLGASGGLREDTQYF

D gene: TRBD2
V gene: TRBV4-2
J gene: TRBJ2-5
clone size: .
CDR3 DNA: TGTGCCAGCAGCCAAGAGGGAAGCGGGAGGGCGGAGACCCAGTACTTC
CDR3 protein: CASSQEGSGRAETQYF

D gene: .
V gene: TRBV12-3/TRBV12-4
J gene: TRBJ1-2
clone size: .
CDR3 DNA: TGTGCCAGCAGTTTGCTAAATTCGGGCTACACCTTC
CDR3 protein: CASSLLNSGYTF

D gene: .
V gene: TRBV18
J gene: TRBJ2-5
clone size: .
CDR3 DNA: TGTGCCAGCTCACCAACTCAAGAGACCCAGTACTTC
CDR3 protein: CASSPTQETQYF

D gene: .
V gene: TRBV11-2
J gene: TRBJ1-1
clone size: .
CDR3 DNA: TGTGCCAGCACATACGACCCGGGCACTGAAGCTTTCTTT
CDR3 protein: CASTYDPGTEAFF

D gene: .
V gene: TRBV11-2
J gene: TRBJ1-1
clone size: .
CDR3 DNA: TGTGCCAGCAGCGCCCGCCCGGCGGGGGCGAGGGTGAACACTGAAGCTTTCTTT
CDR3 protein: CASSARPAGARVNTEAFF

D gene: .
V gene: TRBV6-5
J gene: TRBJ1-6
clone size: once
CDR3 DNA: TGTGCCAGCAGTACAGAGTATAATTCACCCCTCCACTTT
CDR3 protein: CASSTEYNSPLHF

D gene: TRBD1
V gene: TRBV2
J gene: TRBJ1-5
clone size: .
CDR3 DNA: TGTGCCAGCCAAGACGGGACAGGGGACAATCAGCCCCAGCATTTT
CDR3 protein: CASQDGTGDNQPQHF

D gene: .
V gene: TRBV9
J gene: TRBJ1-1
clone size: .
CDR3 DNA: TGTGCCAGCAGCCCGTGGACAGAGCGATCTGAAGCTTTCTTT
CDR3 protein: CASSPWTERSEAFF

D gene: .
V gene: TRBV9
J gene: TRBJ2-2
clone size: .
CDR3 DNA: TGTGCCAGCAGCGTCGAAGTGGGGGCGAGTACCGGGGAGCTGTTTTTT
CDR3 protein: CASSVEVGASTGELFF

D gene: .
V gene: TRBV11-2
J gene: TRBJ2-1
clone size: .
CDR3 DNA: TGTGCCAGCAGCTTGGCAGGGACCTACAATGAGCAGTTCTTC
CDR3 protein: CASSLAGTYNEQFF

D gene: TRBD2
V gene: TRBV27
J gene: TRBJ2-3
clone size: .
CDR3 DNA: TGTGCCAGCAGTTACGGGGTAGCGGGAGGGGCAGATACGCAGTATTTT
CDR3 protein: CASSYGVAGGADTQYF

D gene: TRBD1
V gene: TRBV11-1
J gene: TRBJ1-1
clone size: .
CDR3 DNA: TGTGCCAGCAGCCGTAGGACAGGGGCCACGAACACTGAAGCTTTCTTT
CDR3 protein: CASSRRTGATNTEAFF

D gene: TRBD1
V gene: TRBV6-2/TRBV6-3
J gene: TRBJ1-2
clone size: once
CDR3 DNA: TGTGCCAGCAGTTACAGGGGGCGCGGACTTTATGGCTACACCTTC
CDR3 protein: CASSYRGRGLYGYTF

D gene: .
V gene: TRBV2
J gene: TRBJ2-7
clone size: .
CDR3 DNA: TGTGCCAGCAGTGCGGCCTACGAGCAGTACTTC
CDR3 protein: CASSAAYEQYF

D gene: TRBD2
V gene: TRBV19
J gene: TRBJ2-1
clone size: .
CDR3 DNA: TGTGCCAGTAGTACGGGACTAAGAAATGAGCAGTTCTTC
CDR3 protein: CASSTGLRNEQFF

D gene: .
V gene: TRBV18
J gene: TRBJ2-7
clone size: .
CDR3 DNA: TGTGCCAGCTCACCACAAGGTGCAGGACTCTACGAGCAGTACTTC
CDR3 protein: CASSPQGAGLYEQYF

D gene: .
V gene: TRBV6-1
J gene: TRBJ1-5
clone size: .
CDR3 DNA: TGTGCCAGCAGTGATCCCCTCAATCAGCCCCAGCATTTT
CDR3 protein: CASSDPLNQPQHF

D gene: .
V gene: TRBV5-1
J gene: TRBJ2-1
clone size: .
CDR3 DNA: TGCGCCAGCAGCCCCCCTTCCAATGAGCAGTTCTTC
CDR3 protein: CASSPPSNEQFF

D gene: TRBD2
V gene: TRBV10-2
J gene: TRBJ2-1
clone size: .
CDR3 DNA: TGCGCCAGCAGTGAGTTGGGACTAGCGGTATCCTACAATGAGCAGTTCTTC
CDR3 protein: CASSELGLAVSYNEQFF

D gene: .
V gene: TRBV7-3
J gene: TRBJ1-2
clone size: .
CDR3 DNA: TGTGCCAGCAGCTTAAATCCAGGGCCCAACTATGGCTACACCTTC
CDR3 protein: CASSLNPGPNYGYTF

D gene: .
V gene: TRBV28
J gene: TRBJ1-2
clone size: .
CDR3 DNA: TGTGCCAGCAGGGGCCGTCATGGCTACACCTTC
CDR3 protein: CASRGRHGYTF

D gene: .
V gene: TRBV6-4
J gene: TRBJ1-1
clone size: few
CDR3 DNA: TGTGCCAGCAGTGCGGTCGGGAACACTGAAGCTTTCTTT
CDR3 protein: CASSAVGNTEAFF

D gene: TRBD1
V gene: TRBV7-6
J gene: TRBJ2-1
clone size: .
CDR3 DNA: TGTGCCAGCAGCCCCGAGGGACAGGGGAACAATGAGCAGTTCTTC
CDR3 protein: CASSPEGQGNNEQFF

D gene: .
V gene: TRBV10-3
J gene: TRBJ1-2
clone size: once
CDR3 DNA: TGTGCCATCAGTGACTGGACAGAACTAAACTATGGCTACACCTTC
CDR3 protein: CAISDWTELNYGYTF

D gene: TRBD2
V gene: TRBV7-8
J gene: TRBJ2-1
clone size: .
CDR3 DNA: TGTGCCAGCAGCCCGTCTTCTAGCGGGGGGGCGAATGAGCAGTTCTTC
CDR3 protein: CASSPSSSGGANEQFF

D gene: .
V gene: TRBV7-2
J gene: TRBJ1-5
clone size: .
CDR3 DNA: TGTGCCAGCAGCAACAGGGTAACCAATCAGCCCCAGCATTTT
CDR3 protein: CASSNRVTNQPQHF

D gene: TRBD1
V gene: TRBV15
J gene: TRBJ1-1
clone size: .
CDR3 DNA: TGTGCCACCAGCAGCACAGGGGGCCCGAACACTGAAGCTTTCTTT
CDR3 protein: CATSSTGGPNTEAFF

D gene: TRBD1
V gene: TRBV14
J gene: TRBJ2-7
clone size: .
CDR3 DNA: TGTGCCAGCAGCCTATACCGGGACAGGGGGCCCAACGAGCAGTACTTC
CDR3 protein: CASSLYRDRGPNEQYF

D gene: TRBD1
V gene: TRBV19
J gene: TRBJ1-2
clone size: .
CDR3 DNA: TGTGCCAGTACACGACAGGGATATAACTATGGCTACACCTTC
CDR3 protein: CASTRQGYNYGYTF

D gene: TRBD1
V gene: TRBV4-1
J gene: TRBJ1-5
clone size: .
CDR3 DNA: TGCGCCAGCAGCCGGGACAGCTACAATCAGCCCCAGCATTTT
CDR3 protein: CASSRDSYNQPQHF

D gene: TRBD1
V gene: TRBV10-3
J gene: TRBJ2-3
clone size: .
CDR3 DNA: TGTGCCATCAGTCTAGGGACAGGGAGGGTCGCAGATACGCAGTATTTT
CDR3 protein: CAISLGTGRVADTQYF

D gene: .
V gene: TRBV7-3
J gene: TRBJ2-2
clone size: .
CDR3 DNA: TGTGCCAGCAGCTTCGTGTTCGGGGCAGGGGATCGGGGCACCGGGGAGCTGTTTTTT
CDR3 protein: CASSFVFGAGDRGTGELFF

D gene: .
V gene: TRBV18
J gene: TRBJ2-1
clone size: .
CDR3 DNA: TGTGCCAGCTCACCAAGTATACAGGGAGAGGGGGATGAGCAGTTCTTC
CDR3 protein: CASSPSIQGEGDEQFF

D gene: .
V gene: TRBV3-1/TRBV3-2
J gene: TRBJ2-1
clone size: .
CDR3 DNA: TGTGCCAGCAGCCAAGACTTGGGGCTTGGGGCGGGGGACAGGAATGAGCAGTTCTTC
CDR3 protein: CASSQDLGLGAGDRNEQFF

D gene: .
V gene: TRBV12-3/TRBV12-4
J gene: TRBJ2-1
clone size: .
CDR3 DNA: TGTGCCAGCAGCTCGGTAGTGAGGTTCTTC
CDR3 protein: CASSSVVRFF

D gene: TRBD1
V gene: TRBV30
J gene: TRBJ1-5
clone size: .
CDR3 DNA: TGTGCCTGGAGTGGAGGGACAGGGGGCTTGGCCCAGCATTTT
CDR3 protein: CAWSGGTGGLAQHF

D gene: .
V gene: TRBV14
J gene: TRBJ1-3
clone size: .
CDR3 DNA: TGTGCCAGCAGCCAAGTGTCCAGGTCCTCTGGAAACACCATATATTTT
CDR3 protein: CASSQVSRSSGNTIYF

D gene: TRBD1
V gene: TRBV30
J gene: TRBJ1-2
clone size: many
CDR3 DNA: TGTGCCTGGAGTGCCCCGAATTACCGCAGGGGGCATGACACCTTC
CDR3 protein: CAWSAPNYRRGHDTF

D gene: TRBD2
V gene: TRBV27
J gene: TRBJ2-1
clone size: .
CDR3 DNA: TGTGCCAGCAGTTCCGGGACTAGCGCAATTAATGAGCAGTTCTTC
CDR3 protein: CASSSGTSAINEQFF

D gene: TRBD2
V gene: TRBV7-7
J gene: TRBJ2-5
clone size: .
CDR3 DNA: TGTGCTAGCAGCTCGGGACTAGCGGGGGGACAAGAGACCCAGTACTTC
CDR3 protein: CASSSGLAGGQETQYF

D gene: TRBD1
V gene: TRBV7-9
J gene: TRBJ1-1
clone size: few
CDR3 DNA: TGTGCCAGCAGCCCCCCGGTCACAGGGGATGGCACTGAAGCTTTCTTT
CDR3 protein: CASSPPVTGDGTEAFF

D gene: .
V gene: TRBV19
J gene: TRBJ2-1
clone size: once
CDR3 DNA: TGTGCCAGTAGTATAGACCGGAGCTCCTACAATGAGCAGTTCTTC
CDR3 protein: CASSIDRSSYNEQFF

D gene: .
V gene: TRBV5-1
J gene: TRBJ1-2
clone size: .
CDR3 DNA: TGCGCCAGCAGCTTGGAAGGGGGAATTTATGGCTACACCTTC
CDR3 protein: CASSLEGGIYGYTF

D gene: .
V gene: TRBV19
J gene: TRBJ2-7
clone size: .
CDR3 DNA: TGTGCCAGTAGTATTAACAGAGAAGGCTCCTACGAGCAGTACTTC
CDR3 protein: CASSINREGSYEQYF

D gene: TRBD1
V gene: TRBV3-1/TRBV3-2
J gene: TRBJ1-2
clone size: .
CDR3 DNA: TGTGCCAGCAGCGGGACAGGGAGGGGCTATGGCTACACCTTC
CDR3 protein: CASSGTGRGYGYTF

D gene: TRBD2
V gene: TRBV25-1
J gene: TRBJ2-1
clone size: once
CDR3 DNA: TGTGCCAGCAGGGTGGGACTAGCGGGAGCGGGCAATGAGCAGTTCTTC
CDR3 protein: CASRVGLAGAGNEQFF

D gene: .
V gene: TRBV29-1
J gene: TRBJ2-5
clone size: .
CDR3 DNA: TGCAGCGTTGATTCAGCGGCGCAGACCCAGTACTTC
CDR3 protein: CSVDSAAQTQYF

D gene: TRBD2
V gene: TRBV19
J gene: TRBJ2-1
clone size: .
CDR3 DNA: TGTGCCAGTAGTCTCAGCGGGAGCTCCTACAATGAGCAGTTCTTC
CDR3 protein: CASSLSGSSYNEQFF